These T cell receptor beta chains were read from a single sample in a study of radiation and T cells in renal cell carcinoma. Assay used: immunoSEQ multiplex PCR; TCRdb lists only in-frame clones, some missing. The table has 150,000 to 190,000 clones, roughly 87% seen once; the top ten hold approximately 12%. Source: blood, taken from a patient whose treatment included radiotherapy and nephrectomy. These receptor sequences come from a woman in her 50s with renal cell carcinoma. The CDR3 runs from the conserved cysteine through the conserved F or W. Fields, in order: J gene, V gene, clone size, D gene, CDR3 DNA, CDR3 protein. D genes are given only for firm matches. The listing skips clone size in some rows; elsewhere it reads once, few, many or a size class.

TRBJ1-1 | TRBV21-1 | many | - | TGTGCCAGCAGTCCACTCTACAGGGGCACTGAAGCTTTCTTT | CASSPLYRGTEAFF
TRBJ2-1 | TRBV4-1 | - | - | TGCGCCAGCAGCCAGGGAGGCAATGAGCAGTTCTTC | CASSQGGNEQFF
TRBJ2-1 | TRBV7-2 | - | TRBD2 | TGTGCCAGCAGCTTACTAGCGGGGGGCAGCAATGAGCAGTTCTTC | CASSLLAGGSNEQFF
TRBJ1-2 | TRBV11-2 | - | - | TGTGCCAGTTGGGGTAACTATGGCTACACCTTC | CASWGNYGYTF
TRBJ2-7 | TRBV11-2 | - | - | TGTGCCAGCAGCTTAGGTTATGTCGTACAGTACTTC | CASSLGYVVQYF
TRBJ1-3 | TRBV5-4 | - | TRBD1 | TGTGCCAGCAGCTCCGCCTCGACAGGGAACACCATATATTTT | CASSSASTGNTIYF
TRBJ2-3 | TRBV7-8 | once | - | TGTGCCAGCAGCTTAGAGACAGATACTAGCACAGATACGCAGTATTTT | CASSLETDTSTDTQYF
TRBJ1-5 | TRBV2 | once | - | TGTGCCAGCAGCCCCCAGGGGTTTCAGCCCCAGCATTTT | CASSPQGFQPQHF
TRBJ1-2 | TRBV6-1 | - | - | TGTGCCAGCAGTGAATTTTTTGGGGCTGGCTACACCTTC | CASSEFFGAGYTF
TRBJ1-5 | TRBV18 | once | - | TGTGCCAGCTCACCAGAGGGATATCAGCCCCAGCATTTT | CASSPEGYQPQHF
TRBJ1-5 | TRBV2 | - | - | TGTGCCAGCAGTGAGGCCGGGTCCTTCTTAAATCAGCCCCAGCATTTT | CASSEAGSFLNQPQHF